This T cell receptor (beta chain) was observed in a study of human T cells and chemical hapten exposure. V was pared by 6 bases and J by 3 bases, with 7 bases of the junction left unmatched. This CDR3 is built from 16 residues. Germline loops: CDR1 MGHRA, CDR2 YSYEKL. TCRdb recomputed calls from the RACE reads with MiXCR, one row per CDR3 protein. Of around 44,000 distinct CDR3 sequences in the sample, 3.5% to 4% were seen once. Time point denoted: patch test 1, 2 weeks after DPC sensitization. Treatment given: therapeutic diphenylcyclopropenone sensitization with weekly scalp DPC. The study extracted total RNA from unfractionated whole blood. Ten or more counts support this clonotype.

The chain employs TRBV4-1 and TRBJ2-3; 12 bases align to TRBD2. Sequences were derived from whole blood, sampled in connection with sensitization to the hapten diphenylcyclopropenone (DPC). The sequence derives from a man in his fifties with alopecia areata. Some clones in this sample may be carry-over from other donors' samples. The DNA of the CDR3 is TGCGCCAGCAGGCGTTACCTAGCGGGAGGGACAGATACGCAGTATTTT. Translating it yields CASRRYLAGGTDTQYF.